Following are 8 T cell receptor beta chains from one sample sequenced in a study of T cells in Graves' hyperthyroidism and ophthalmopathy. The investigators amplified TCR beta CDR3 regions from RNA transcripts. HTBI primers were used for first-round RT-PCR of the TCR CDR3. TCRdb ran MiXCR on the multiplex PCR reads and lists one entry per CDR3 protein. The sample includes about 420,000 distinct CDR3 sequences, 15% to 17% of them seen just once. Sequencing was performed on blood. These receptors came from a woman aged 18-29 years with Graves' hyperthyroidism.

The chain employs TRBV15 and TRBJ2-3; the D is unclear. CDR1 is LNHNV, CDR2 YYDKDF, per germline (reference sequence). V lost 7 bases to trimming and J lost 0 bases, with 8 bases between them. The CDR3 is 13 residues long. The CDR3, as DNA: TGTGCCACCATGCCCGGGAGCACAGATACGCAGTATTTT. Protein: CATMPGSTDTQYF.

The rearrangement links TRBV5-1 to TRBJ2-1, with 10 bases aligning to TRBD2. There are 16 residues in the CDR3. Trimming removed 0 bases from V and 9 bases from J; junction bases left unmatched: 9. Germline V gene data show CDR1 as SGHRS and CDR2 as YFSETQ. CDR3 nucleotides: TGCGCCAGCAGCTTGGCTAGCGGGAGTCCCTCGGGTGAGCAGTTCTTC. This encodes CASSLASGSPSGEQFF.

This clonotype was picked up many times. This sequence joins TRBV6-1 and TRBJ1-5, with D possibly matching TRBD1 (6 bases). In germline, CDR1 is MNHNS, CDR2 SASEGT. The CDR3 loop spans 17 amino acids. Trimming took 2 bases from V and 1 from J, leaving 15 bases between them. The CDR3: CASSEWGLQGSNQPQHF. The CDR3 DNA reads TGTGCCAGCAGTGAATGGGGCCTACAGGGAAGCAATCAGCCCCAGCATTTT.

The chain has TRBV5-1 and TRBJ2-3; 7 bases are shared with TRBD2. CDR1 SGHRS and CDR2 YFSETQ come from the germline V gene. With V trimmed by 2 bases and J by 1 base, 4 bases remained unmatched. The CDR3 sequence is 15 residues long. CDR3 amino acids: CASSFAGVGTDTQYF. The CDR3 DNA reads TGCGCCAGCAGCTTCGCGGGAGTGGGCACAGATACGCAGTATTTT.

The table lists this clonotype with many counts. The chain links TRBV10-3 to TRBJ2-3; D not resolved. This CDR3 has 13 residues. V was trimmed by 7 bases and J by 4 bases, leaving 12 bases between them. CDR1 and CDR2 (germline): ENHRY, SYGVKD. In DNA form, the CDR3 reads TGTGCCATCACCTCTGACGAAGCAGATACGCAGTATTTT. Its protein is CAITSDEADTQYF.

CDR3 protein: CASSSGFSATDTQYF. The CDR3 coding sequence is TGCGCCAGCAGCTCGGGGTTTTCGGCGACAGATACGCAGTATTTT. This chain links TRBV5-1 with TRBJ2-3, with D tentatively TRBD2 (5 bases). The CDR3 runs to 15 residues. Germline CDR1 SGHRS, CDR2 YFSETQ. V was clipped by 3 bases and J by 3 bases, with 14 bases between them.

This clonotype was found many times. This CDR3 is CASSLRLAGDTDTQYF. DNA of the CDR3: TGTGCCAGCAGCTTGAGGCTAGCGGGAGATACAGATACGCAGTATTTT. V and J are TRBV5-6 and TRBJ2-3, with 10 positions matching TRBD2. This CDR3 region has 16 residues. Germline V gene data show CDR1 as SGHDT and CDR2 as YYEEEE. The V segment lost 1 base and the J segment 3 bases; nucleotides outside the gene matches: 5.

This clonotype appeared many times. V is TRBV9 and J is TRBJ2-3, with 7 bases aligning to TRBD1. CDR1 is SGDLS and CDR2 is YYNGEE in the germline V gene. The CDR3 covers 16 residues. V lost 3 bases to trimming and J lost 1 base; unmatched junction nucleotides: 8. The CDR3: CASSGISGGGTDTQYF. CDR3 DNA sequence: TGTGCCAGCAGCGGAATCTCAGGGGGAGGCACAGATACGCAGTATTTT. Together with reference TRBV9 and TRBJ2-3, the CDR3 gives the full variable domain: DSGVTQTPKHLITATGQRVTLRCSPRSGDLSVYWYQQSLDQGLQFLIQYYNGEERAKGNILERFSAQQFPDLHSELNLSSLELGDSALYFCASSGISGGGTDTQYFGPGTRLTVL.